Following are 3 T cell receptor beta chains from one sample sequenced in a study of shared clonotypes between healthy human individuals. Only in-frame clones appear in the TCRdb table, and some are missing; sequencing was by immunoSEQ multiplex PCR. The table has about 680,000 clones, 60% to 80% seen once. The sample taken for sequencing was memory CD4+ T cells sorted from blood. Regarding subset: CD45RA-negative fraction. The receptors derive from a woman between 25 and 40 years old in good health.

The chain links TRBV30 to TRBJ1-5; no definite D call. The germline V gene has CDR1 GTSNPN and CDR2 SVGIG (reference sequence). CDR3 length equals 13 residues. V dropped 2 bases and J dropped 5 bases, with 10 bases sitting between them. CDR3 sequence reads: CAWSMGSDQPQHF. In nucleotides, the CDR3 is TGTGCCTGGAGTATGGGTTCGGATCAGCCCCAGCATTTT.

The chain carries TRBV10-3 and TRBJ2-1; TRBD2 matches 14 bases. The CDR3 spans 17 residues. Per germline, CDR1 ENHRY and CDR2 SYGVKD. V was pared by 0 bases and J by 8 bases, with 6 bases of the junction left unmatched. The CDR3 nucleotides read TGTGCCATCAGTGAGTCGACTAGCGGGAGGGCCGGGGATGAGCAGTTCTTC. This codes for CAISESTSGRAGDEQFF.

Notes on this clone: This could be a read error, since a much larger clone is one nucleotide away. This CDR3 is also generated by other DNA sequences in the sample. The J gene is TRBJ2-5, the V gene TRBV5-1; TRBD2 aligns across 7 bases. Germline CDR1 SGHRS, CDR2 YFSETQ. The CDR3 contains 13 residues. V was pared by 0 bases and J by 5 bases, with 1 base of the junction left unmatched. The CDR3 DNA sequence: TGCGCCAGCAGCTTGGCCGGGGGGGAGACCCAGTACTTC. It encodes CASSLAGGETQYF.